These 10 T cell receptor beta chains originate from one sample sequenced in a study of blood T cells in healthy people across ages. It was with a sample-barcoded 5' primer and a J-beta primer mix that a second PCR of about 6 to 12 cycles was run. TCRdb itself ran the 5' RACE reads through MiXCR, one entry per CDR3 protein. The sample has 1.2 million to 1.5 million distinct CDR3 sequences, 55% to 75% seen once; the top ten hold 5.5% to 8%. Source material: blood. These receptors came from a man between 18 and 35 years old in good health.

The rearrangement uses TRBV5-1 and TRBJ2-3; D may be TRBD1 or TRBD2 (5 bases each). The CDR3 covers 13 residues. Trimming cost V 5 bases and J 4 bases, with 11 bases left between them. Germline loops: CDR1 SGHRS, CDR2 YFSETQ. The CDR3 region has the DNA TGCGCCAGCAGTGGGGGTGGGCCAGATACGCAGTATTTT. This encodes CASSGGGPDTQYF.

The chain combines TRBV4-3 with TRBJ2-4; 11 bases match TRBD1. Germline V CDR1 and CDR2: LGHNA, YSLEER. This CDR3 has 18 residues. V was pared by 0 bases and J by 3 bases, with 7 bases of the junction left unmatched. The CDR3 DNA follows: TGCGCCAGCAGCCAAGATGTGGGACAGGGGGGTTTCAAAAACATTCAGTACTTC. This translates into CASSQDVGQGGFKNIQYF.

This clonotype was counted a single time. This chain connects TRBV5-1 to TRBJ1-2; D gene ambiguous. V was pared by 0 bases and J by 0 bases, with 12 bases between. In germline, CDR1 is SGHRS, CDR2 YFSETQ. The CDR3 covers 16 residues. The CDR3 coding sequence is TGCGCCAGCAGCTTGGAGCAGGCGGCGGCTAACTATGGCTACACCTTC. Protein product: CASSLEQAAANYGYTF.

The chain couples TRBV7-2 to TRBJ2-6, with D tentatively TRBD1 (7 bases). This CDR3 contains 16 residues. CDR1 is SGHTA, CDR2 FQGNSA, per germline. V was trimmed by 5 bases and J by 3 bases, leaving 14 bases between them. The CDR3 is CASSPEGAGGANVLTF. CDR3 DNA sequence: TGTGCCAGCAGCCCGGAGGGGGCGGGTGGGGCCAACGTCCTGACTTTC.

The rearrangement links TRBV29-1 to TRBJ2-6; D is unclear. Trimming stripped 6 bases from V and 8 bases from J, with 14 bases between. Germline V lookup: CDR1 SQVTM, CDR2 ANQGSEA. The CDR3 spans 13 residues. The CDR3 bases are TGCAGCGTCCCCGGTCTGGGGACCAACGTCCTGACTTTC. This translates into CSVPGLGTNVLTF.

This clonotype turned up a few times. The chain has TRBV3-1 and TRBJ2-3; D is undetermined. Germline loops: CDR1 LGHDT, CDR2 YNNKEL (reference sequence). The V and J ends lost 2 bases and 0 bases respectively, with 6 bases between them. The CDR3 sequence is 14 residues long. The CDR3 loop is CASSQTDSTDTQYF. DNA for the CDR3: TGTGCCAGCAGCCAAACTGATAGCACAGATACGCAGTATTTT.

The gene calls are TRBV7-2 and TRBJ2-1, with TRBD2 matching over 9 bases. The CDR3 length is 16 residues. Losses at the gene ends were 5 bases for V and 9 bases for J; bases not matched to a gene: 14. Germline CDR1 reads SGHTA; CDR2 reads FQGNSA. This CDR3 reads CASSPEMSGGRAEQFF. The CDR3 coding sequence is TGTGCCAGCAGCCCCGAGATGAGCGGGGGGCGTGCTGAGCAGTTCTTC.

A few counts support this clonotype. The chain uses TRBV28 and TRBJ2-4; tentatively, D is TRBD2 (5 bases). The J call could be wrong; TRBJ2-7 is a better fit for the DNA end. There are 13 residues in the CDR3. The germline V gene has CDR1 MDHEN and CDR2 SYDVKM. For the CDR3, the DNA is TGTGCCAGCAGTTTCCCGTCGGGGTACGAGCAGTACTTC. It yields the protein CASSFPSGYEQYF.

The rearrangement links TRBV10-3 to TRBJ1-2; D is ambiguous. This CDR3 spans 15 amino acids. CDR1 is ENHRY and CDR2 is SYGVKD in the germline V gene. V was pared by 1 base and J by 0 bases, with 9 bases between. CDR3 sequence (DNA): TGTGCCATCAGTGAGTTAGGCAGTACTAACTATGGCTACACCTTC. Translated: CAISELGSTNYGYTF.

The chain is built from TRBV25-1 and TRBJ1-1, with no clear D. V was pared by 7 bases and J by 3 bases, with 21 bases between. CDR1 is MGHDK, CDR2 SYGVNS, per germline. CDR3 size: 16 residues. DNA of the CDR3: TGTGCCAGCATGAAGAGGGAAGTGGGAACCTACACTGAAGCTTTCTTT. This encodes CASMKREVGTYTEAFF.